This T cell receptor beta chain is drawn from a study of blood T cell repertoires in COVID-19. Study in general: Nucleic acid was either cDNA or gDNA, and it came from T cells, B-cell-depleted T cells, or PBMCs.

Only in-frame clones appear in the TCRdb table, and some are missing; sequencing was by immunoSEQ multiplex PCR. The sample holds more than 250,000 clones; less than 85% are singletons and the top ten take about 4.9%. Germline V gene data show CDR1 as SGHDN and CDR2 as FVKESK. The V and J ends lost 4 bases and 5 bases, in that order; junction bases with no gene match: 6. The CDR3 sequence is 15 residues long. This clone was observed a single time. This receptor was identified in a man aged 60 to 75 who had recovered from COVID-19. Sample: peripheral blood. The chain links TRBV14 to TRBJ2-7; 12 nucleotides agree with TRBD2. DNA of the CDR3: TGTGCCAGCAGCCGAGGACTAGCGGGAATCCACGAGCAGTACTTC. Amino acid sequence: CASSRGLAGIHEQYF.